This T cell receptor beta chain was profiled in a study of patients and donors after allogeneic stem cell transplantation. A single record per CDR3 protein comes from TCRdb applying MiXCR to the RT-PCR reads. The sample holds fewer than 250,000 distinct CDR3 sequences, 13% to 15% seen once. The V gene's germline CDR1 is LGHNA and CDR2 YSLEER. The CDR3 covers 17 residues. V dropped 1 base and J dropped 0 bases, with 15 bases sitting between them. The chain recombines TRBV4-3 with TRBJ1-1, with D possibly being TRBD1 (5 bases). The receptor's source is a human donor who was either an allogeneic HSCT recipient or a stem cell or donor lymphocyte infusion donor (not recorded which). It is not recorded whose cells these are; they may come from a transplant donor. The source material was blood, either unsorted or a sorted T cell fraction (not recorded which). The CDR3 coding sequence is TGCGCCAGCAGCCAAGCAGGACATTGGACCTTGAACACTGAAGCTTTCTTT. Amino acids: CASSQAGHWTLNTEAFF.